This T cell receptor beta chain was identified during a study of blood T cell repertoires in COVID-19. Study details: From the United States, Italy and Spain came samples of acute and convalescent COVID-19. The cDNA or gDNA used as material had been derived from T cells, B-cell-depleted T cells, or PBMCs.

How the authors handled the data: Reference gene primer amplification in the assay estimated nucleated cell counts. Profiled with immunoSEQ multiplex PCR; TCRdb holds only in-frame clones, not every one. The D gene and trimming were derived from the DNA, and the V and J assignments and clone size from that table. The sample consists of fewer than 700,000 clones, around 90% of them appearing once. This CDR3 comprises 14 residues. V lost 0 bases and J 5 bases, leaving 11 bases between the germline ends. Germline lookup yields CDR1 GTSNPN and CDR2 SVGIG (reference sequence). This clone was seen a handful of times.

The TCR sequence derives from a woman between 50 and 59 years old with COVID-19, enrolled during active disease. The chain joins TRBV30 to TRBJ1-5, with D perhaps TRBD1 (5 bases). The sample consisted of peripheral blood. CDR3 region: CAWSVGLTYQPQHF. The CDR3 region has the DNA TGTGCCTGGAGTGTGGGGCTGACATATCAGCCCCAGCATTTT.